This TCR beta chain originates from a study of cytotoxic CD8 clonotypes in ibrutinib-treated CLL. Germline V lookup: CDR1 SGHAT, CDR2 FQNNGV. The V segment lost 1 base and the J segment 15 bases; nucleotides outside the gene matches: 8. CDR3 length: 13 residues. Some clones are missing from TCRdb's copy, which holds only in-frame ones; the method was immunoSEQ multiplex PCR. The sample gives roughly 180,000 clones, over 60% of which show up once; about an eighth is in the top ten. The sequence was obtained from a human donor with chronic lymphocytic leukemia. Sequencing was performed on PBMCs, taken after 24 months of ibrutinib treatment. J is TRBJ2-4 and V is TRBV11-2, with 8 positions matching TRBD2. The DNA of the CDR3 is TGTGCCAGCAGCTTAGTCCGGGAGGGCCTCCGGTACTTC. Amino acids: CASSLVREGLRYF.